This TCR beta chain was recovered during a study of blood T cells in healthy people across ages. Study-wide findings and caveats: Roughly linearly, TCR beta diversity per million T cells fell as age increased.

This clonotype was detected a few times. What it binds is unknown. This CDR3 contains 13 residues. In germline, CDR1 is LNHNV, CDR2 YYDKDF (reference sequence). V dropped 1 base and J dropped 1 base, with 4 bases sitting between them. Then a second PCR, running about 6 to 12 cycles, was carried out with a sample-barcoded 5' primer and a J-beta primer mix. TCRdb passed the 5' RACE reads through MiXCR, listing each CDR3 protein once. Here the sample spans 1.2 million to 1.5 million distinct CDR3 sequences, roughly 60% being singletons. The rearrangement links TRBV15 to TRBJ2-5; D gene uncertain. The TCR originated in a man younger than 30 in good health. Sequencing was done on a sample of blood. The CDR3 reads CATSRGPQETQYF. DNA for the CDR3: TGTGCCACCAGCAGAGGCCCCCAAGAGACCCAGTACTTC.